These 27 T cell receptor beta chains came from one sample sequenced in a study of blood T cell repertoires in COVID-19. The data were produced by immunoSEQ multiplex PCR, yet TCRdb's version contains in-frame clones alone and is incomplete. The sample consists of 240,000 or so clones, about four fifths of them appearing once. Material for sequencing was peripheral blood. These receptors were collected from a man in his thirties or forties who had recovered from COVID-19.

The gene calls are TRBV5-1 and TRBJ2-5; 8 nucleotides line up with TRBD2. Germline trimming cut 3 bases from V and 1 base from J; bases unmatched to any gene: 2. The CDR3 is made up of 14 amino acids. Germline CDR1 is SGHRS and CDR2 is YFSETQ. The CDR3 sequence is CASSSAGAQETQYF. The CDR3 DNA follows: TGCGCCAGCAGCTCAGCGGGGGCCCAAGAGACCCAGTACTTC.

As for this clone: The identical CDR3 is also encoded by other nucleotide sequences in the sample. In DNA form, the CDR3 reads TGTGCCAGCAGCTCTACAGGGCTGAACACTGAAGCTTTCTTT. Translated: CASSSTGLNTEAFF. The chain joins TRBV7-9 to TRBJ1-1; D may be TRBD1 (6 bases). Germline CDR1 reads SEHNR; CDR2 reads FQNEAQ (reference sequence). V was shortened by 4 bases and J by 0 bases, with 9 bases between the two germline ends. CDR3 length equals 14 residues.

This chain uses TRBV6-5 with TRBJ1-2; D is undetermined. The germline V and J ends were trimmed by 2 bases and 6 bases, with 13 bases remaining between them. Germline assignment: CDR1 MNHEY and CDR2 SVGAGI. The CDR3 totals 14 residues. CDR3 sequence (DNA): TGTGCCAGCAGTTACCGTCCAGTCTCGAATGGCTACACCTTC. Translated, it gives CASSYRPVSNGYTF.

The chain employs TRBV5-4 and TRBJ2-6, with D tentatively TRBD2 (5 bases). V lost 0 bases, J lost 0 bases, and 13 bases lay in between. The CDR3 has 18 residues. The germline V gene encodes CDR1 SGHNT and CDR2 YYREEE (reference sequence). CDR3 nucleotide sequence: TGTGCCAGCAGCTTGGGTGGACTGGGGAACTCTGGGGCCAACGTCCTGACTTTC. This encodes CASSLGGLGNSGANVLTF.

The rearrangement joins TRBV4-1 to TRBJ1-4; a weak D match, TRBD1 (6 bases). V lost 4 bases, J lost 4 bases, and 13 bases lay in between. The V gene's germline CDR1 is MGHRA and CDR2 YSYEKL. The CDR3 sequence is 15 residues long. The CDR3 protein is CASSPNQGSNEKLFF. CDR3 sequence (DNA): TGCGCCAGCAGCCCGAACCAGGGGAGTAATGAAAAACTGTTTTTT.

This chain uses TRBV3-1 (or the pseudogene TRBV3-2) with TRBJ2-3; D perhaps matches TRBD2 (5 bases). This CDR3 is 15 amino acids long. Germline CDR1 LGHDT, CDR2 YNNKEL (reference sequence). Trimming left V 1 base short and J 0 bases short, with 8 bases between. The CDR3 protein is CASSQGTGSTDTQYF. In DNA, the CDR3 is TGTGCCAGCAGCCAAGGTACGGGGAGCACAGATACGCAGTATTTT.

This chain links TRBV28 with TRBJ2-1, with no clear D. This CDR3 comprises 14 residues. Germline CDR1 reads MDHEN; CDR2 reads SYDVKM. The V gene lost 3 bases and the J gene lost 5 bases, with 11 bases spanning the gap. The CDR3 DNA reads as TGTGCCAGCAGTTTTAAAACTATCGACAATGAGCAGTTCTTC. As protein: CASSFKTIDNEQFF.

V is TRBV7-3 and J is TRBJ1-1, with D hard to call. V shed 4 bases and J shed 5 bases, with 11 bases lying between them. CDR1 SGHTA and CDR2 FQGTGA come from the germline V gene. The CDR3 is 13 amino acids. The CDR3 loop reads CASSSTPGTEAFF. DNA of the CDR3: TGTGCCAGCAGCTCCACCCCGGGTACTGAAGCTTTCTTT.

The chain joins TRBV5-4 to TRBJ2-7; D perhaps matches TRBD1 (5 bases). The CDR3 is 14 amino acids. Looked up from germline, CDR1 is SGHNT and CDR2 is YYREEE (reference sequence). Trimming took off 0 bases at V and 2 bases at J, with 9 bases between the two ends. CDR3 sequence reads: CASSLGGRAYEQYF. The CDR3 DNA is TGTGCCAGCAGCTTGGGGGGCAGGGCCTACGAGCAGTACTTC.

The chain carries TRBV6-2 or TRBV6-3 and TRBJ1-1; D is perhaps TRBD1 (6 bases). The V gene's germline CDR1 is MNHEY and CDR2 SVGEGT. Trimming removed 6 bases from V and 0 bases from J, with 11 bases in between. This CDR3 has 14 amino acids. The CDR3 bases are TGTGCCAGCAGCCACAGGGAATTGAACACTGAAGCTTTCTTT. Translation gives CASSHRELNTEAFF.

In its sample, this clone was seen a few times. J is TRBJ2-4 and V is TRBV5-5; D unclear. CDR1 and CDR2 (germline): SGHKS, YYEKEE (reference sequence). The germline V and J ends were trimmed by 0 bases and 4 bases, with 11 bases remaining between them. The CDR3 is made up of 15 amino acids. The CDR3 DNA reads TGTGCCAGCAGCTTGGATCCGACACAAAAAAACATTCAGTACTTC. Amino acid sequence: CASSLDPTQKNIQYF.

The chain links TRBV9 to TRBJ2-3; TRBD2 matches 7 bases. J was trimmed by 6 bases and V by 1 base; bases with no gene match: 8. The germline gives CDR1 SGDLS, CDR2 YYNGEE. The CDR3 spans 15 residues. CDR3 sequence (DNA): TGTGCCAGCAGCGTACGCGGCGGGGGTGCTGATACGCAGTATTTT. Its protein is CASSVRGGGADTQYF.

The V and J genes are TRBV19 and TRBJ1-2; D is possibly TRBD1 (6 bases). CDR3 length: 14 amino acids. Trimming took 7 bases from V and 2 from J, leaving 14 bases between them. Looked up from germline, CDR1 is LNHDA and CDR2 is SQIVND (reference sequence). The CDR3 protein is CASTRDNRNYGYTF. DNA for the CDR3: TGTGCCAGTACGAGGGACAACAGAAACTATGGCTACACCTTC.

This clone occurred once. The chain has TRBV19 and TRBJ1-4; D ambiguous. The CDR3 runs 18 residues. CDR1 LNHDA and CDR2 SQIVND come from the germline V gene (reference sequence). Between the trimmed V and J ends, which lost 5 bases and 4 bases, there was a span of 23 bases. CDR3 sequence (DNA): TGTGCCAGTAGTTGGGCCGAGCGCCAGAGGGTTGGTAATGAAAAACTGTTTTTT. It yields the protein CASSWAERQRVGNEKLFF. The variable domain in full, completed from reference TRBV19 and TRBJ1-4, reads DGGITQSPKYLFRKEGQNVTLSCEQNLNHDAMYWYRQDPGQGLRLIYYSQIVNDFQKGDIAEGYSVSREKKESFPLTVTSAQKNPTAFYLCASSWAERQRVGNEKLFFGSGTQLSVL.

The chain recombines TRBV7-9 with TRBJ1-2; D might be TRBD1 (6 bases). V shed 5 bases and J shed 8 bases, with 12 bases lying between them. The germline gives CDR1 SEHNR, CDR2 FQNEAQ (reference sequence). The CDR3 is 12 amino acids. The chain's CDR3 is CASSATGNGYTF. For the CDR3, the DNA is TGTGCCAGCAGCGCCACAGGGAACGGCTACACCTTC.

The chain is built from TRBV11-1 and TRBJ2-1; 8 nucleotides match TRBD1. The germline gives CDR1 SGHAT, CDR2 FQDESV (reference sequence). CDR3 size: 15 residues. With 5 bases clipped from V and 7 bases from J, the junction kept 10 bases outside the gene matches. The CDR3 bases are TGTGCCAGCAGCACCCCCCAGGGGGCATATAATGAGCAGTTCTTC. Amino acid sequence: CASSTPQGAYNEQFF.

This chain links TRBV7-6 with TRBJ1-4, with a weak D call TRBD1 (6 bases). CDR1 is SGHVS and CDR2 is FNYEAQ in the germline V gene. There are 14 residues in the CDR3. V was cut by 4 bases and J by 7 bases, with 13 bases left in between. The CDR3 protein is CASSSYRVGEKLFF. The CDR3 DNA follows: TGTGCCAGCAGCTCCTACAGGGTTGGTGAAAAACTGTTTTTT.

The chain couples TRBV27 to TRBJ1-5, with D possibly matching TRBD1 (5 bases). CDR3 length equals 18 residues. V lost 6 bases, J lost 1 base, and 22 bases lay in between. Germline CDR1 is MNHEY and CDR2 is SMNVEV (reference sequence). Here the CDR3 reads CASSPRSRDAYSNQPQHF. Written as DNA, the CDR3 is TGTGCCAGCAGCCCAAGGTCCAGGGATGCCTACAGCAATCAGCCCCAGCATTTT.

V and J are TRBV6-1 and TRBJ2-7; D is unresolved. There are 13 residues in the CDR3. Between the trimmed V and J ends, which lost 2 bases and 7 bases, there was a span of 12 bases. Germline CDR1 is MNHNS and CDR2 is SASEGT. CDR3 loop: CASSESGLQEQYF. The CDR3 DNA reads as TGTGCCAGCAGTGAATCTGGCCTTCAGGAGCAGTACTTC.

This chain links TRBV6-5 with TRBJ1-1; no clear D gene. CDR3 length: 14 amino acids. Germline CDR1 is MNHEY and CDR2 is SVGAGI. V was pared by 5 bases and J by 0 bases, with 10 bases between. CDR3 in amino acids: CASSRRGLNTEAFF. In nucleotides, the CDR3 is TGTGCCAGCAGTCGCAGAGGTCTGAACACTGAAGCTTTCTTT.

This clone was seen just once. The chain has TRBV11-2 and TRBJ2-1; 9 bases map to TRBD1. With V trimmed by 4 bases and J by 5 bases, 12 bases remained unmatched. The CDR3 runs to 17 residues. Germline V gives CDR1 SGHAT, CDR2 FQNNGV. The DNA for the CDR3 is TGTGCCAGCAGCTCGTCCACCCGGGACAGGGTCCACAATGAGCAGTTCTTC. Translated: CASSSSTRDRVHNEQFF.

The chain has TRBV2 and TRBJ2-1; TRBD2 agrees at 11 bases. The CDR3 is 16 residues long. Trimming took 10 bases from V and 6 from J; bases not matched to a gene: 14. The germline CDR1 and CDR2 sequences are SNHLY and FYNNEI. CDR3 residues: CAIPLKGLAATNEQFF. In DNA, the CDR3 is TGTGCCATCCCGCTAAAGGGACTAGCGGCCACCAATGAGCAGTTCTTC.

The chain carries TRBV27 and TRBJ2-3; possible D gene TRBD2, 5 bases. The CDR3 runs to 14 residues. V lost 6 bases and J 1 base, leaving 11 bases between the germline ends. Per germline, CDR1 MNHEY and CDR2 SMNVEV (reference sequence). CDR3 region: CASRPTRGTDTQYF. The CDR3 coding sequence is TGTGCCAGCAGACCCACTAGGGGCACAGATACGCAGTATTTT.

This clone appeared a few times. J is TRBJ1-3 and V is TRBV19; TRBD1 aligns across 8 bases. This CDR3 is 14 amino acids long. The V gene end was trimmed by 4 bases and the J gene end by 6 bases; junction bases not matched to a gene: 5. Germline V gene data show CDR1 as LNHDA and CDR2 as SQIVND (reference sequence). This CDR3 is CASSKETGENTIYF. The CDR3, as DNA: TGTGCCAGTAGTAAGGAGACAGGGGAAAACACCATATATTTT.

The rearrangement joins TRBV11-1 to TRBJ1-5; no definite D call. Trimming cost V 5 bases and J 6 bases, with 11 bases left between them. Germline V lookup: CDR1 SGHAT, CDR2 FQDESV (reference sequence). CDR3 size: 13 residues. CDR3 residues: CASSPTPSQPQHF. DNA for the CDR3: TGTGCCAGCAGCCCAACTCCGAGTCAGCCCCAGCATTTT. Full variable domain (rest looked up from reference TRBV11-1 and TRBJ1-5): EAEVAQSPRYKITEKSQAVAFWCDPISGHATLYWYRQILGQGPELLVQFQDESVVDDSQLPKDRFSAERLKGVDSTLKIQPAELGDSAMYLCASSPTPSQPQHFGDGTRLSIL.

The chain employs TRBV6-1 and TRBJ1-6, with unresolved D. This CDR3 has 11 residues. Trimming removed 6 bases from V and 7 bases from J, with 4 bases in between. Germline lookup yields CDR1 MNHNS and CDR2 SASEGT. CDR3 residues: CASRANSPLHF. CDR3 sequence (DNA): TGTGCCAGCAGGGCCAATTCACCCCTCCACTTT.

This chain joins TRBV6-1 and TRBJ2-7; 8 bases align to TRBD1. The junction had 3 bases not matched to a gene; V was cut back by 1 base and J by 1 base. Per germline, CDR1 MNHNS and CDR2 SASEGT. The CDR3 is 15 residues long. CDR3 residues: CASSEGGQGSYEQYF. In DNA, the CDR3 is TGTGCCAGCAGTGAAGGTGGACAGGGTTCCTACGAGCAGTACTTC.